Listed below are T cell receptor beta chains from one sample, sequenced in a study of cytomegalovirus exposure and HLA in healthy donors. TCRdb's table, derived via immunoSEQ multiplex PCR, lists solely in-frame clones and lacks some. The sample yields about 200,000 clones, about 78% seen once. The specimen was PBMCs. The receptors stem from a male donor in good health and CMV-seronegative. Each CDR3 is given with its conserved first and last residue. A D gene is named only where the DNA matches it firmly. Clone size is stated in some rows and not others, as once, few, many or a class when expanded.

>TRBV12-5|TRBJ2-2|-|-
CASGLGGRTGELFF
TGTGCTAGTGGTTTGGGGGGGCGGACCGGGGAGCTGTTTTTT
>TRBV27|TRBJ1-2|TRBD1|-
CASSTNRGRGGYTF
TGTGCCAGCAGTACCAACAGGGGGCGCGGGGGCTACACCTTC
>TRBV11-1|TRBJ2-5|TRBD1|once
CASSKDRGRWETQYF
TGTGCCAGCAGCAAGGACAGGGGGCGATGGGAGACCCAGTACTTC
>TRBV5-1|TRBJ1-2|TRBD1|-
CASSYRQGKWYGYTF
TGCGCCAGCAGCTACAGACAGGGGAAATGGTATGGCTACACCTTC
>TRBV6-6|TRBJ1-2|TRBD1|-
CASSLRQGFNYGYTF
TGTGCCAGCAGCCTACGACAGGGCTTTAACTATGGCTACACCTTC
>TRBV15|TRBJ2-2|-|-
CATTRGDTGELFF
TGTGCCACCACCAGGGGAGACACCGGGGAGCTGTTTTTT
>TRBV7-3|TRBJ2-2|-|few
CASGATGTGELFF
TGTGCCTCGGGGGCGACAGGGACCGGGGAGCTGTTTTTT
>TRBV7-7|TRBJ2-1|TRBD2|-
CASSLGLAGGGEQFF
TGTGCCAGCAGCTTAGGTCTAGCGGGAGGTGGCGAGCAGTTCTTC
>TRBV15|TRBJ2-1|TRBD2|-
CATSRDRLAGGPGQFF
TGTGCCACCAGCAGAGATCGGCTAGCGGGAGGGCCTGGACAGTTCTTC
>TRBV19|TRBJ1-2|-|-
CASSPPFRGNYGYTF
TGTGCCAGTAGTCCTCCCTTTAGGGGGAACTATGGCTACACCTTC
>TRBV5-1|TRBJ2-2|-|-
CASSWDITGELFF
TGCGCCAGCAGCTGGGACATCACCGGGGAGCTGTTTTTT
>TRBV6-6|TRBJ1-5|-|-
CASQALYSNQPQHF
TGTGCCAGCCAGGCTTTGTATAGCAATCAGCCCCAGCATTTT
>TRBV18|TRBJ2-2|TRBD2|-
CASSPNLAGEVGELFF
TGTGCCAGCTCCCCAAACCTAGCGGGAGAAGTCGGGGAGCTGTTTTTT
>TRBV30|TRBJ2-3|-|-
CAWEWAPSTDTQYF
TGTGCCTGGGAGTGGGCTCCCAGCACAGATACGCAGTATTTT
>TRBV5-3|TRBJ2-1|TRBD2|-
CARSRPHKKSGTSGRCPVDEQFF
TGTGCCAGAAGCCGACCCCACAAAAAATCAGGGACTAGCGGGAGGTGCCCGGTGGATGAGCAGTTCTTC
>TRBV7-9|TRBJ2-1|-|-
CASSLVSRAWNEQFF
TGTGCCAGCAGCTTAGTCAGCAGGGCTTGGAATGAGCAGTTCTTC
>TRBV6-5|TRBJ2-7|TRBD2|-
CASRAERETYEQYF
TGTGCCAGCAGGGCGGAGCGGGAGACCTACGAGCAGTACTTC
>TRBV10-2|TRBJ2-7|-|few
CASSAFSYEQYF
TGCGCCAGCAGTGCCTTCTCCTACGAGCAGTACTTC
>TRBV2|TRBJ1-5|-|-
CASSRGDGNQPQHF
TGTGCCAGCAGTCGGGGGGATGGCAATCAGCCCCAGCATTTT
>TRBV5-1|TRBJ2-5|-|-
CASSLESQLLGTQYF
TGCGCCAGCAGCTTGGAATCGCAGTTGCTAGGGACCCAGTACTTC
>TRBV7-9|TRBJ2-3|-|-
CASSPEAGDTQYF
TGTGCCAGCAGCCCCGAAGCAGGAGATACGCAGTATTTT